Included here is one TCR beta chain sequence, with context. Its antigen is still unknown. Germline CDR1 and CDR2: SGHTA and FQGNSA. CDR3 length equals 15 residues. Trimming pared 5 bases from V and 4 bases from J, leaving 18 bases between. The authors sequenced TCR beta from blood CD8+ and CD4+ T cells. Bulk CD8+ and CD4+ cells came from magnetic negative isolation; CD8+ TEMRA by FACS. The data derive from a study of CD8 T cells in Susac syndrome. Study-wide results and caveats: The relatively small number of individuals in the TCR sequencing and HLA analysis was acknowledged by the study.

An amount of RNA that ranged from roughly 0.45 to 1 ug was reverse transcribed with random hexamers. Amplification of the TCR beta CDR3 was carried out by immunoSEQ multiplex PCR, which spanned a total of 54 Vbeta and 13 Jbeta segments. TCRdb recomputed calls from the immunoSEQ multiplex PCR reads with MiXCR, one row per CDR3 protein. The profile covers fewer than 300,000 distinct CDR3 sequences, with approximately 84% appearing a single time and over 0.095% taken by the ten largest. The TCR originated in a human donor with multiple sclerosis. The specimen was CD8+ T cells from PBMCs. The rearrangement links TRBV7-2 to TRBJ2-7; D uncertain. The CDR3 sequence: CASSEVSAPPYEQYF. The CDR3 DNA reads TGTGCCAGCAGCGAGGTCAGCGCGCCTCCTTACGAGCAGTACTTC.